These 14 T cell receptor beta chains were all obtained from the same sample, sequenced in a study of T cell repertoires in cytomegalovirus infection. The antigens these receptors bind are not known. Each CDR3 protein gets one entry after TCRdb re-called the reads with MiXCR. The sample has about 890,000 distinct CDR3 sequences; approximately 31% are singletons. The sequenced sample was cultured CD8+ T cells from PBMCs, obtained from culture after CMV antigen stimulation. These receptors were obtained from a human donor in good health (CMV status not recorded). Some clones in this sample may be carry-over from other donors' samples.

For the CDR3, the DNA is TGTGCCAGCAGCACCGGGACATCTAGCACAGATACGCAGTATTTT. Encoded protein: CASSTGTSSTDTQYF. The chain links TRBV27 to TRBJ2-3; perhaps TRBD1 as D (6 bases). CDR1 and CDR2 (germline): MNHEY, SMNVEV (reference sequence). The CDR3 loop spans 15 amino acids. Trimming removed 6 bases from V and 0 bases from J, with 13 bases in between.

The chain links TRBV7-1 to TRBJ2-7; D ambiguous. TRBV7-1 is filed as an ORF, its function uncertain. The CDR3 is made up of 16 amino acids. With 3 bases removed from V and 2 bases from J, the gap between germline ends came to 17 bases. The CDR3 nucleotides are TGTGCCAGCAGCTCCCGGGCCGGGCCAAGTCCCTACGAGCAGTACTTC. Encoded protein: CASSSRAGPSPYEQYF.

The sample holds a few counts of this clonotype. V and J are TRBV4-2 and TRBJ2-7, with a possible D match to TRBD2 (7 bases). The CDR3 contains 15 residues. Trimming took off 0 bases at V and 2 bases at J, with 11 bases between the two ends. Germline V CDR1 and CDR2: LGHNA, YNFKEQ. The CDR3 spells CASSQDYGGPYEQYF. The DNA of the CDR3 is TGTGCCAGCAGCCAAGACTACGGGGGGCCCTACGAGCAGTACTTC.

The chain uses TRBV14 and TRBJ1-3, with TRBD1 identical over 9 bases. CDR3 length equals 14 residues. Unmatched junction bases numbered 5, after V lost 5 bases and J lost 6 bases. The germline gives CDR1 SGHDN, CDR2 FVKESK. Here the CDR3 DNA reads TGTGCCAGCAGCGCATACAGGGGGCTAAACACCATATATTTT. Translation: CASSAYRGLNTIYF.

The J gene is TRBJ2-3, the V gene TRBV7-9, with D unresolved. V lost 5 bases to trimming and J lost 5 bases, with 17 bases between them. Germline V gene lookup returns CDR1 SEHNR and CDR2 FQNEAQ (reference sequence). This CDR3 contains 15 residues. The CDR3 DNA sequence: TGTGCCAGCAGCCACCCGACGGAAATGGGAGATACGCAGTATTTT. It translates to CASSHPTEMGDTQYF.

This clonotype was recorded many times. V is TRBV7-2 and J is TRBJ1-1, with D unresolved. Trimming left V 7 bases short and J 6 bases short, with 18 bases between. The CDR3 loop spans 14 amino acids. Germline lookup yields CDR1 SGHTA and CDR2 FQGNSA. The CDR3 spells CASKARAYNSEAFF. Written as DNA, the CDR3 is TGTGCCAGCAAAGCTCGGGCTTATAACTCTGAAGCTTTCTTT.

In its sample, this clonotype was seen many times. The CDR3 protein is CASSLGPGQGNEQFF. The CDR3 region has the DNA TGTGCCAGCAGCTTAGGGCCGGGACAGGGAAATGAGCAGTTCTTC. The V and J genes are TRBV7-6 and TRBJ2-1; TRBD1 matches 9 bases. Germline trimming cut 1 base from V and 7 bases from J; bases unmatched to any gene: 5. The CDR3 has 15 amino acids. Looked up from germline, CDR1 is SGHVS and CDR2 is FNYEAQ.

The sample holds a few counts of this clonotype. The chain has TRBV19 and TRBJ1-4; tentative D call: TRBD1 (5 bases). V was shortened by 3 bases and J by 6 bases, with 11 bases between the two germline ends. There are 14 residues in the CDR3. Germline V gives CDR1 LNHDA, CDR2 SQIVND (reference sequence). The CDR3, as DNA: TGTGCCAGTAGTATTTCAGGGTGGGATGAAAAACTGTTTTTT. Translating gives CASSISGWDEKLFF.

The chain carries TRBV7-2 and TRBJ1-1, with unresolved D. Between the trimmed V and J ends, which lost 0 bases and 0 bases, there was a span of 5 bases. The CDR3 is made up of 14 amino acids. The germline V gene encodes CDR1 SGHTA and CDR2 FQGNSA. In nucleotides, the CDR3 is TGTACCAGCAGCTTAGCGAGGGTGAACACTGAAGCTTTCTTT. Its translation: CTSSLARVNTEAFF.

This clonotype was detected a few times. The V gene is TRBV7-8, the J gene TRBJ1-5; D is unresolved. Germline values: CDR1 SGHVS, CDR2 FQNEAQ. CDR3 size: 18 residues. V lost 1 base, J lost 1 base, and 17 bases lay in between. The CDR3 is CASSLVVWPTKSNQPQHF. The CDR3 bases are TGTGCCAGCAGCTTAGTAGTGTGGCCGACTAAAAGCAATCAGCCCCAGCATTTT.

The table lists this clonotype with a few counts. The gene calls are TRBV4-1 and TRBJ1-1, with unresolved D. The V end lost 0 bases, the J end lost 3 bases, and 14 bases lay between the germline ends. CDR1 and CDR2 (germline): MGHRA, YSYEKL. The CDR3 consists of 16 residues. CDR3 sequence reads: CASSQDGKGLDTEAFF. As DNA, the CDR3 is TGCGCCAGCAGCCAAGATGGGAAAGGGCTCGACACTGAAGCTTTCTTT.

The rearrangement joins TRBV7-9 to TRBJ2-7; 7 bases fit TRBD1. Germline-derived CDR1 and CDR2 are SEHNR and FQNEAQ (reference sequence). The length of the CDR3 is 14 residues. V trimming: 6 bases; J trimming: 4 bases; junction bases outside the gene matches: 9. For the CDR3, the DNA is TGTGCCAGCAGTACGGACAGGACGAATTACGAGCAGTACTTC. This codes for CASSTDRTNYEQYF.

This clonotype was detected many times. Germline is not matched at one junction end, which may reflect a read error. The J gene is TRBJ2-1, the V gene TRBV7-2; perhaps TRBD1 as D (6 bases). The germline gives CDR1 SGHTA, CDR2 FQGNSA. This CDR3 has 14 residues. The DNA for the CDR3 is TGCGCCAGCAGCCGAGGGGGAGACTACAATGAGCAGTTCTTC. This sequence encodes CASSRGGDYNEQFF. Using reference TRBV7-2 and TRBJ2-1 for the parts outside the CDR3, the full variable domain is GAGVSQSPSNKVTEKGKDVELRCDPISGHTALYWYRQSLGQGLEFLIYFQGNSAPDKSGLPSDRFSAERTGGSVSTLTIQRTQQEDSAVYLCASSRGGDYNEQFFGPGTRLTVL.

V is TRBV5-1 and J is TRBJ2-5; D possibly corresponds to TRBD2 (5 bases). V dropped 3 bases and J dropped 2 bases, with 17 bases sitting between them. Germline CDR1 and CDR2: SGHRS and YFSETQ. The CDR3 is 16 amino acids. The chain's CDR3 is CASSSLDPSGQETQYF. The CDR3 DNA is TGCGCCAGCAGCTCCCTAGATCCCAGCGGACAAGAGACCCAGTACTTC.